The rows below give T cell receptor beta chains drawn from one sample of a study of blood T cell repertoires in COVID-19. Data came from immunoSEQ multiplex PCR; TCRdb stores just in-frame clones and leaves some out. The sample contains some 180,000 clones, around 90% of which appear only once. Sequencing was performed on peripheral blood. Receptors originate from a man aged 35-49 years with acute or convalescent COVID-19. CDR3s include the opening cysteine and the closing phenylalanine or tryptophan. D genes are given only for firm matches. Expanded clones get a size class; other rows say once, few or many, or leave the size out.

V gene	D gene	J gene	CDR3 length	clone size	CDR3 protein	CDR3 DNA
TRBV7-9	-	TRBJ1-2	16	many	CASSLALGRGYYGYTF	TGTGCCAGCAGCTTAGCGCTAGGCAGGGGTTACTATGGCTACACCTTC
TRBV5-4	-	TRBJ2-7	13	-	CASSLRGPYEQYF	TGTGCCAGCAGCTTGCGAGGGCCCTACGAGCAGTACTTC
TRBV27	-	TRBJ1-1	15	-	CASSLSYRANTEAFF	TGTGCCAGCAGTTTGTCCTACAGGGCGAACACTGAAGCTTTCTTT
TRBV2	TRBD1	TRBJ1-1	13	-	CASRPTGVTEAFF	TGTGCCAGCAGGCCCACAGGGGTTACTGAAGCTTTCTTT
TRBV4-3	-	TRBJ2-3	15	-	CASSQDTSPTDTQYF	TGCGCCAGCAGCCAAGATACTAGCCCCACAGATACGCAGTATTTT
TRBV7-2	TRBD1	TRBJ2-3	18	once	CASSLWFAGQASTDTQYF	TGTGCCAGCAGCTTATGGTTTGCGGGACAGGCTAGCACAGATACGCAGTATTTT
TRBV3-1/TRBV3-2	TRBD2	TRBJ2-5	19	-	CASSHSMTSGGPSVGTQYF	TGTGCCAGCAGCCATAGTATGACTAGCGGGGGGCCCTCAGTTGGGACCCAGTACTTC
TRBV7-9	-	TRBJ2-3	13	-	CASSQTGTDTQYF	TGTGCCAGCAGTCAAACAGGGACAGATACGCAGTATTTT
TRBV6-6	TRBD1	TRBJ1-6	15	-	CASTSGGTNNSPLHF	TGTGCCAGCACCTCAGGGGGGACAAATAATTCACCCCTCCACTTT
TRBV28	-	TRBJ1-2	15	-	CASSFLSRDNYGYTF	TGTGCCAGCAGTTTTTTGTCCCGGGATAACTATGGCTACACCTTC
TRBV4-1	TRBD1	TRBJ2-7	17	-	CASSQDKARQGPYEQYF	TGCGCCAGCAGCCAAGATAAAGCCCGACAGGGCCCCTACGAGCAGTACTTC
TRBV27	-	TRBJ1-6	12	-	CASSSQGSPLHF	TGTGCCAGCAGTTCTCAGGGGTCACCCCTCCACTTT
TRBV6-4	-	TRBJ1-2	15	-	CASSPDINANYGYTF	TGTGCCAGCAGCCCGGACATAAACGCTAACTATGGCTACACCTTC
TRBV30	-	TRBJ1-4	13	-	CAWNRDNREKLFF	TGTGCCTGGAACCGGGACAACCGTGAAAAACTGTTTTTT
TRBV4-1	TRBD1	TRBJ2-7	16	-	CASSQDLTGGDPEQYF	TGCGCCAGCAGCCAAGATCTAACAGGGGGCGATCCCGAGCAGTACTTC
TRBV5-1	-	TRBJ1-1	13	-	CAVRGRGDTEAFF	TGCGCCGTACGAGGGAGGGGGGACACTGAAGCTTTCTTT
TRBV10-3	TRBD1	TRBJ1-2	13	-	CAISGDRVNGYTF	TGTGCCATCAGTGGGGACAGGGTCAATGGCTACACCTTC
TRBV10-3	TRBD1	TRBJ2-7	14	once	CAISEGTGANEQYF	TGTGCCATCAGTGAGGGGACAGGAGCCAACGAGCAGTACTTC
TRBV5-1	-	TRBJ1-1	15	-	CASSLEERGPHEAFF	TGCGCCAGCAGCTTGGAGGAAAGGGGTCCCCACGAAGCTTTCTTT
TRBV5-1	-	TRBJ2-5	14	-	CASSFSALQETQYF	TGCGCCAGCAGCTTTAGCGCCCTCCAAGAGACCCAGTACTTC
TRBV5-4	TRBD2	TRBJ2-1	14	-	CASSPQLGSGKQFF	TGTGCCAGCAGCCCACAGCTAGGTAGCGGGAAGCAGTTCTTC
TRBV6-5	-	TRBJ1-2	15	-	CASSYSAGLVNGYTF	TGTGCCAGCAGTTACTCTGCAGGGCTGGTGAATGGCTACACCTTC
TRBV27	TRBD2	TRBJ2-3	14	-	CASSLTGGADTQYF	TGTGCCAGCAGTTTAACGGGGGGGGCGGATACGCAGTATTTT
TRBV9	TRBD2	TRBJ2-1	15	-	CASSVEAGGRGEQFF	TGTGCCAGCAGCGTAGAAGCGGGGGGGCGAGGTGAGCAGTTCTTC
TRBV6-1	TRBD2	TRBJ2-5	14	-	CASSEASGGGTQYF	TGTGCCAGCAGTGAAGCTTCGGGGGGAGGGACCCAGTACTTC
TRBV4-1	-	TRBJ1-6	17	-	CASSQDVAGVHNSPLHF	TGCGCCAGCAGCCAAGATGTCGCAGGGGTGCATAATTCACCCCTCCACTTT
TRBV5-1	-	TRBJ1-2	14	-	CASSLVQGDYGYTF	TGCGCCAGCAGCTTGGTTCAGGGTGACTATGGCTACACCTTC
TRBV28	TRBD2	TRBJ2-3	14	-	CASTRAGGTDTQYF	TGTGCCAGCACCCGGGCGGGGGGCACAGATACGCAGTATTTT
TRBV2	-	TRBJ1-2	16	-	CASSEAQARANYGYTF	TGTGCCAGCAGTGAAGCACAGGCTCGAGCTAACTATGGCTACACCTTC
TRBV28	TRBD2	TRBJ2-3	17	-	CASSTRTSGGTTDTQYF	TGTGCCAGCAGTACGAGGACTAGCGGGGGCACCACAGATACGCAGTATTTT
TRBV11-2	-	TRBJ1-4	19	-	CASSSSTDSSVRTNEKLFF	TGTGCCAGCAGCTCCTCCACGGACAGCTCTGTAAGAACTAATGAAAAACTGTTTTTT
TRBV19	TRBD1	TRBJ1-6	15	-	CASSRDRAYNSPLHF	TGTGCCAGTAGCCGGGACAGGGCCTATAATTCACCCCTCCACTTT
TRBV2	-	TRBJ1-5	14	-	CASRYRVSNQPQHF	TGTGCCAGCAGGTACAGGGTGAGCAATCAGCCCCAGCATTTT
TRBV28	TRBD1	TRBJ1-2	17	-	CASSFPPGQGSAYGYTF	TGTGCCAGCAGTTTTCCGCCGGGACAGGGATCGGCCTATGGCTACACCTTC
TRBV6-6	-	TRBJ2-7	15	-	CASKPQEGIAYEQYF	TGTGCCAGCAAACCCCAGGAGGGGATAGCCTACGAGCAGTACTTC
TRBV11-2	TRBD1	TRBJ2-7	14	once	CASSLGSGGYEQYF	TGTGCCAGCAGCTTAGGCTCAGGGGGCTACGAGCAGTACTTC
TRBV30	TRBD1	TRBJ2-7	13	-	CAGRTGATYEQYF	TGTGCCGGTCGGACAGGGGCAACCTACGAGCAGTACTTC
TRBV5-1	TRBD1	TRBJ2-3	14	-	CASSFGQGTDTQYF	TGCGCCAGCAGCTTCGGACAGGGGACAGATACGCAGTATTTT
TRBV5-5	-	TRBJ1-1	15	few	CASQALALGGTEAFF	TGTGCCAGCCAAGCGCTAGCACTGGGGGGCACTGAAGCTTTCTTT
TRBV4-2	-	TRBJ2-1	16	-	CASSQSGTPSYNEQFF	TGTGCCAGCAGCCAATCCGGGACACCATCCTACAATGAGCAGTTCTTC